This T cell receptor beta chain originates from a study of T cell repertoires and HLA-DP antigens (dated by TCRdb to about 2018). Study-level background: The study used an in vitro model of CD4+ T cell alloreactivity in which transduced HeLa cells presented allogeneic HLA-DP. One alloantigen differed from self by one peptide-binding groove amino acid, whereas the other differed by ten, modelling structurally similar versus dissimilar alloantigens. Of the three donors, two were male and one was female, with ages ranging from the 18-to-29 band to the 60-to-69 band. On average, around 200 ng of DNA went in for sorted CD137+CD4+ samples, versus about 1,200 ng for pre-culture CD4+ samples. General study outcomes and caveats: An average cumulative frequency of around 35% against one allele and just over 50% against the other was found for clones undetected before culture. Clonality of sorted CD137+ cells was similar against both alloantigens (about 0.39) and much higher than in pre-culture samples (roughly 0.037). Naive and memory CD4+ repertoires were not analysed separately. Limitations were identified as the inclusion of only a few donors, the use of a non-physiological HeLa antigen-presenting system, and the use of total CD4+ responder cells.

The immunoSEQ multiplex PCR, with forward primers for 54 TRBV segments and reverse primers for 13 TRBJ segments, was used to amplify TCRB CDR3 regions. Pre-culture CD4+ samples were sequenced at deep resolution, targeting some 220,000 T cell genomes. Amplicons were sequenced on an Illumina HiSeq System, producing 87 bp reads covering the CDR3. For the original study's pipeline: PCR and sequencing errors in the reads were corrected, and alignment to IMGT reference sequences was used to define CDR3 regions. Synthetic template pools were used to estimate template counts and unique rearrangement counts. Clonality was calculated as 1 minus Pielou's evenness. The Daley-Smith estimator was used to estimate richness. Repertoire overlap was measured with Morisita's index. Clones found in cultured samples but undetected in the pre-culture repertoire of the corresponding donor were defined as low-abundance clones. As stored in TCRdb, this immuneACCESS dataset retains in-frame rearrangements with V and J assigned. A fraction of the clones does not appear; measured against another copy, unresolved V genes explain less than half of the discrepancy, and the remainder lacks a known reason. The D gene and trimming were derived from the DNA, and the V and J assignments and clone size from that table. The sample profile shows 65,000 to 90,000 clones; around three quarters of them were found once. The ten largest clones take up roughly 1.5% of the sample.

Magnetic bead negative selection was used to isolate untouched CD4+ T cells from Ficoll-separated PBMC, with an average purity of approximately 98%. Untouched CD4+ T cells were isolated with magnetic beads from Ficoll-separated PBMC, and a purity of about 97.7% was reached with negligible CD8+ contamination. Peripheral blood mononuclear cells came from the buffy coats of a few healthy blood donors. All three donors were CMV seronegative. Genomic DNA was extracted with the DNeasy Blood & Tissue Kit. Genomic DNA from sorted CD137+CD4+ cells and from pre-culture CD4+ baseline samples of each subject was subjected to TCRB sequencing. Notes on this clone: No antigen is known for it. Base-call qualities are not available, and no considerably larger clone is one nucleotide away.

The CDR3 contains 15 residues, cysteine and phenylalanine counted. Only CDR3 DNA remains: 45 bases, in frame from the first base. The germline V gene encodes CDR1 SEHNR and CDR2 FQNEAQ (reference sequence). The V and J ends are trimmed by 4 bases and 4 bases, leaving 14 bases between them. Sequenced material: CD4+ T cells from PBMCs. This sequence uses TRBV7-9 and TRBJ2-1; the D segment cannot be called with confidence. This clonotype was sampled from a man aged 55-75 years in good health and CMV-seronegative. DNA sequence: TGTGCCAGCAGCTCCGATAAGATGGTTTACAATGAGCAGTTCTTC. The encoded protein is CASSSDKMVYNEQFF.